Included here is one TCR beta chain sequence, with context. Its antigen is currently unknown. The CDR3 runs 15 residues. Germline CDR1 is SGHNT and CDR2 is YYREEE (reference sequence). The trim removed 0 bases at V and 4 bases at J, leaving 7 bases unmatched. This entry belongs to a study of shared clonotypes between healthy human individuals. Study-level results: Although depth was large, rarefaction showed that sequencing of the sorted subsets was incomplete. Non-shared clonotypes showed lower generation probabilities than clonotypes common to all four donors.

Sequencing used immunoSEQ multiplex PCR; TCRdb keeps in-frame clones, though not all of them. The table lists around 2.5 million clones, 90% to 95% of them singletons. The sequencing sample was made of naive CD4+ T cells from PBMCs. As for subset: CD45RA+ positively selected. The chain combines TRBV5-4 with TRBJ2-7; 7 bases align to TRBD2. The clonotype comes from a man aged 18-30 years in good health. Some clones in this sample may be carry-over from other donors' samples. The CDR3 region has the DNA TGTGCCAGCAGCTTGGCGCGCGCGGGAGCGTACGAGCAGTACTTC. As protein: CASSLARAGAYEQYF.